The 6 T cell receptor beta chains presented below share a single source sample, sequenced in a study of T-cell memory formation after mild COVID-19. Each CDR3 protein is one row after TCRdb ran MiXCR on the 5' RACE reads. The sample has roughly 350,000 distinct CDR3 sequences; 25% to 30% are singletons. The sequencing sample was made of PBMCs or a T cell subset sorted from them (not recorded which). All receptors derive from an adult woman who had mild COVID-19 (a few samples of this study predate the infection). Cell type and time point are not known.

This chain links TRBV2 with TRBJ2-1; 9 nucleotides line up with TRBD2. This CDR3 spans 14 amino acids. Germline values: CDR1 SNHLY, CDR2 FYNNEI. Losses at the gene ends were 6 bases for V and 9 bases for J; bases not matched to a gene: 9. CDR3 DNA sequence: TGTGCCAGCAGGGATAGCGGGAGAATTGGTGAGCAGTTCTTC. It is translated as CASRDSGRIGEQFF.

The chain has TRBV5-1 and TRBJ2-2, with D tentatively TRBD1 (5 bases). V lost 2 bases and J lost 9, with 8 bases in between. Germline values: CDR1 SGHRS, CDR2 YFSETQ. The CDR3 consists of 12 residues. CDR3 loop: CASSLAGRELFF. In nucleotides, the CDR3 is TGCGCCAGCAGCTTAGCAGGGAGGGAGCTGTTTTTT.

The chain is built from TRBV11-2 and TRBJ2-1, with TRBD1 matching over 10 bases. This CDR3 region has 16 residues. Germline CDR1 is SGHAT and CDR2 is FQNNGV. The trim removed 4 bases at V and 6 bases at J, leaving 9 bases unmatched. The CDR3 here is CASSSGTGAVPNEQFF. The CDR3 DNA sequence: TGTGCCAGCAGCTCCGGGACAGGGGCGGTCCCCAATGAGCAGTTCTTC.

The chain carries TRBV28 and TRBJ1-6; D is perhaps TRBD1 (5 bases). Germline V gene data show CDR1 as MDHEN and CDR2 as SYDVKM. CDR3 size: 15 residues. Trimming removed 3 bases from V and 8 bases from J, with 14 bases in between. The CDR3 spells CASSFMLGAHSPLHF. The CDR3, as DNA: TGTGCCAGCAGTTTTATGCTCGGGGCCCATTCACCCCTCCACTTT.

The chain employs TRBV12-3 or TRBV12-4 and TRBJ2-5; D is tentatively TRBD1 or TRBD2 (5 bases each). The V end lost 6 bases, the J end lost 5 bases, and 13 bases lay between the germline ends. The CDR3 spans 13 residues. CDR3 sequence (DNA): TGTGCCAGCAGCCCCCACCGGGGCGAGACCCAGTACTTC. Protein product: CASSPHRGETQYF.

This clonotype was observed a few times. The chain couples TRBV5-1 to TRBJ1-5; D gene unclear. Germline V lookup: CDR1 SGHRS, CDR2 YFSETQ. The CDR3 runs 13 residues. V was pared by 2 bases and J by 5 bases, with 8 bases between. This CDR3 is CASSFDGDQPQHF. CDR3 nucleotides: TGCGCCAGCAGCTTCGACGGTGATCAGCCCCAGCATTTT.